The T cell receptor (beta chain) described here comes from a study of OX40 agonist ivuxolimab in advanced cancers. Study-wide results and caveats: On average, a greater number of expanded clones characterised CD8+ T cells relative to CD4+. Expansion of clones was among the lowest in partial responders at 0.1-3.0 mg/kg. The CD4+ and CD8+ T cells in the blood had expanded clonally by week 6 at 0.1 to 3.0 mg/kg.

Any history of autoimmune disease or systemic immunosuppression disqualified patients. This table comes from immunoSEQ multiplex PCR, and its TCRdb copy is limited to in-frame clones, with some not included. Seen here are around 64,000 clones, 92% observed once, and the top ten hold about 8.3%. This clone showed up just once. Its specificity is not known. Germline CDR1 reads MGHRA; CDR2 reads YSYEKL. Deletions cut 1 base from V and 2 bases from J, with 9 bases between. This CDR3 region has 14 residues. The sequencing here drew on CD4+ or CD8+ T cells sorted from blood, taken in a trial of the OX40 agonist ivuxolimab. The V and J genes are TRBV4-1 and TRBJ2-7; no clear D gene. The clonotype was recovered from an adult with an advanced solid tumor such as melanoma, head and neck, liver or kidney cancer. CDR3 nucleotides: TGCGCCAGCAGCCAAGTAAAGGACGCCTACGAGCAGTACTTC. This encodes CASSQVKDAYEQYF.